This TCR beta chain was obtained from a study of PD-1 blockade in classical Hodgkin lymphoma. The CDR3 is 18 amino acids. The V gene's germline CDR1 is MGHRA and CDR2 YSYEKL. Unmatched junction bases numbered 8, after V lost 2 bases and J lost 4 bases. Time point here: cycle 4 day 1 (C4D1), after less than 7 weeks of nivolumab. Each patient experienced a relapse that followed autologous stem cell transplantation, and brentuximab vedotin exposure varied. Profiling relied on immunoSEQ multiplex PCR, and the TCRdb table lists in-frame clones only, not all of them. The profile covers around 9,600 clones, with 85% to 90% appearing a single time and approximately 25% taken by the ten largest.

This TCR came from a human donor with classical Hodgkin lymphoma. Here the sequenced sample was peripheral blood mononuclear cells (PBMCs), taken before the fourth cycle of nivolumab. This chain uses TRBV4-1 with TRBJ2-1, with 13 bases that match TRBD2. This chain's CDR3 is CASSQPAAGLAGYNEQFF. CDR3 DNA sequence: TGCGCCAGCAGCCAACCCGCCGCGGGACTAGCGGGGTACAATGAGCAGTTCTTC.